The 2 T cell receptor beta chains in this list originate from one sample, sequenced in a study of T cell responses to AZD1222 COVID-19 vaccine. TCRdb's table, derived via immunoSEQ multiplex PCR, lists solely in-frame clones and lacks some. The profile covers fewer than 120,000 clones, with 85% to 95% appearing a single time and approximately 2.8% taken by the ten largest. The source material was peripheral blood, sampled 28 days after the second AZD1222 dose. The receptors originated from an adult who received the AZD1222 COVID-19 vaccine.

The chain has TRBV6-5 and TRBJ1-2; TRBD1 is a possible D gene (6 bases). Germline V lookup: CDR1 MNHEY, CDR2 SVGAGI. Trimming left V 2 bases short and J 5 bases short, with 12 bases between. The CDR3 spans 14 residues. This CDR3 reads CASSYGGTSYGYTF. The CDR3 DNA reads as TGTGCCAGCAGTTACGGAGGGACATCATATGGCTACACCTTC.

This clone appeared a single time. This chain connects TRBV5-1 to TRBJ1-1; D remains unclear. V dropped 6 bases and J dropped 2 bases, with 11 bases sitting between them. Germline V gene lookup returns CDR1 SGHRS and CDR2 YFSETQ. The CDR3 runs 13 residues. CDR3 coding DNA: TGCGCCAGCAAAATCGGGAGAAACACTGAAGCTTTCTTT. Translated, it gives CASKIGRNTEAFF.